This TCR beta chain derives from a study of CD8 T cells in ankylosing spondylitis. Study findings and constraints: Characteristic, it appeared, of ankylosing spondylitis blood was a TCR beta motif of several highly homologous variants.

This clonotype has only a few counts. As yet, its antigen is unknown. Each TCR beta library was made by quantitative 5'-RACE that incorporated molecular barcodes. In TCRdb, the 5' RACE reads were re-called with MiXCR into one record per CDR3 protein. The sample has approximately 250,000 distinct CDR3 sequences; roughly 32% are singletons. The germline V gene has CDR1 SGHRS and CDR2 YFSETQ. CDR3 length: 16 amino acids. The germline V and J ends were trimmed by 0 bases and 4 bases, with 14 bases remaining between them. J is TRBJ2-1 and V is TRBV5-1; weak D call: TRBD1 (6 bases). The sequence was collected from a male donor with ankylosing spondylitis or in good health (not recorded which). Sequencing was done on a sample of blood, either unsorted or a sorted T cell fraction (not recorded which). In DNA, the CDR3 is TGCGCCAGCAGCTTGGGTGGCAGGGGTGCGTACAATGAGCAGTTCTTC. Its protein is CASSLGGRGAYNEQFF.